The TCR beta chain under discussion was sequenced for a study of blood T cell repertoires in COVID-19. Measured with immunoSEQ multiplex PCR; TCRdb has only the in-frame clones, and not every one. The sample includes about 220,000 clones, around 82% of them seen just once. This CDR3 is 18 amino acids long. From germline, CDR1 is SSHAT and CDR2 FNYEAQ (reference sequence). Note on this clone: The junction and the germline gene differ at one end; a read error may be behind it.

This receptor was identified in a woman aged 70-85 years with acute or convalescent COVID-19. The sample comprised peripheral blood. The rearrangement joins TRBV7-7 to TRBJ2-3; 8 positions agree with TRBD2. The CDR3 sequence is CASSSNAAGGLSSDTQYF. The DNA of the CDR3 is TGTGCTAGCAGCTCGAACGCCGCGGGGGGCCTATCCTCGGATACGCAGTATTTT.